The 18 T cell receptor beta chains given below trace back to one sample, sequenced in a study of CD8+ T cells in alopecia areata. Isolated RNA was reverse transcribed into cDNA used as the sequencing template. Libraries were prepared by immunoSEQ multiplex PCR; TCRdb keeps only in-frame clonotypes and omits some of them. The table lists roughly 120,000 clones, roughly three fifths of them singletons. Treatment of the sample: oral pan-JAK inhibitor, 5-10 mg twice daily. This specimen consisted of CD4+ T cells sorted from blood, obtained at week 24, from a patient treated with tofacitinib. These receptors were collected from a human donor with alopecia areata.

This clone has more than one count but fewer than ten. The chain joins TRBV27 to TRBJ1-2, with a tentative D call TRBD1 (6 bases). V lost 6 bases, J lost 7 bases, and 24 bases lay in between. This CDR3 is 16 amino acids long. Germline-derived CDR1 and CDR2 are MNHEY and SMNVEV (reference sequence). CDR3 sequence: CASSPGRGRDDGGYTF. CDR3 DNA sequence: TGTGCCAGCAGCCCAGGGCGGGGGCGCGATGATGGTGGCTACACCTTC.

This clone was found a few times. This CDR3 is CASSLWSGRIAKNIQYF. Here the CDR3 DNA reads TGTGCCAGCAGCTTATGGTCTGGAAGGATAGCCAAAAACATTCAGTACTTC. This chain joins TRBV7-9 and TRBJ2-4; D unresolved. The germline CDR1 and CDR2 sequences are SEHNR and FQNEAQ (reference sequence). The CDR3 totals 17 residues. The V end was cut by 2 bases, the J end by 0 bases, with 14 bases between.

V usage is TRBV9 and J usage is TRBJ1-1; D is undetermined. Trimming removed 0 bases from V and 8 bases from J, with 8 bases in between. The length of the CDR3 is 12 residues. Per germline, CDR1 SGDLS and CDR2 YYNGEE. The CDR3 region is CASSVVVGEAFF. The CDR3 coding sequence is TGTGCCAGCAGCGTAGTGGTAGGGGAAGCTTTCTTT.

The sample holds one count of this clone. The V and J genes are TRBV30 and TRBJ2-3; D uncertain. V lost 4 bases to trimming and J lost 4 bases, with 6 bases between them. The CDR3 covers 11 residues. CDR1 and CDR2 from the germline V gene are GTSNPN and SVGIG (reference sequence). The CDR3 protein is CAWTVSDTQYF. CDR3 nucleotides: TGTGCCTGGACCGTGTCAGATACGCAGTATTTT.

The V call is TRBV30, the J call TRBJ2-2; unclear D gene. V was clipped by 3 bases and J by 4 bases, with 9 bases between them. This CDR3 has 13 residues. Germline CDR1 is GTSNPN and CDR2 is SVGIG (reference sequence). Written as DNA, the CDR3 is TGTGCCTGGAGAGTCACCGTCACCGGGGAGCTGTTTTTT. As protein: CAWRVTVTGELFF.

The chain is built from TRBV9 and TRBJ2-1, with D possibly TRBD1 on 7 matching bases. Trimming pared 2 bases from V and 2 bases from J, leaving 14 bases between. The CDR3 covers 16 residues. Germline V gene data show CDR1 as SGDLS and CDR2 as YYNGEE. CDR3 DNA sequence: TGTGCCAGCAGCGTGGAGGAGGGGGCCGCCTACAATGAGCAGTTCTTC. Protein: CASSVEEGAAYNEQFF.

The chain is built from TRBV7-2 and TRBJ1-5; no clear D gene. The CDR3 spans 15 residues. In germline, CDR1 is SGHTA, CDR2 FQGNSA. Trimming shortened V by 3 bases and J by 6 bases, and 15 bases separated the two germline ends. The DNA for the CDR3 is TGTGCCAGCAGCTTCGTTGAGAACGTAGGTCAGCCCCAGCATTTT. Its translation: CASSFVENVGQPQHF.

This chain joins TRBV2 and TRBJ1-6; a weak D match, TRBD1 (5 bases). Germline CDR1 and CDR2: SNHLY and FYNNEI. Trimming pared 1 base from V and 9 bases from J, leaving 10 bases between. CDR3 length: 14 amino acids. CDR3 sequence: CASSEGQGSSPLHF. The CDR3 nucleotides read TGTGCCAGCAGTGAAGGGCAGGGTAGTTCACCCCTCCACTTT.

The V call is TRBV6-1, the J call TRBJ2-1; no clear D gene. The V gene lost 10 bases and the J gene lost 4 bases, with 20 bases spanning the gap. The CDR3 consists of 15 residues. CDR1 is MNHNS, CDR2 SASEGT, per germline. The chain's CDR3 is CATCLGPIAYNEQFF. In DNA, the CDR3 is TGTGCCACCTGCCTCGGACCGATAGCATACAATGAGCAGTTCTTC.

This clone was counted between two and nine times. The chain couples TRBV4-1 to TRBJ2-2; TRBD2 matches at 11 bases. The germline gives CDR1 MGHRA, CDR2 YSYEKL. The CDR3 extends over 15 amino acids. V lost 5 bases to trimming and J lost 4 bases; unmatched junction nucleotides: 3. The CDR3 nucleotides are TGCGCCAGCAGCAAACTAGCGGGGGTCACCGGGGAGCTGTTTTTT. Encoded protein: CASSKLAGVTGELFF.

This clone has more than one count but fewer than ten. V gene TRBV2 combines with J gene TRBJ2-3, with 8 positions matching TRBD1. Germline assignment: CDR1 SNHLY and CDR2 FYNNEI. This CDR3 contains 14 residues. V was pared by 2 bases and J by 8 bases, with 6 bases of the junction left unmatched. CDR3 DNA: TGTGCCAGCAGTGAAACCTACGGACAGGGTACGCAGTATTTT. Encoded protein: CASSETYGQGTQYF.

The chain has TRBV10-3 and TRBJ2-6; D is possibly TRBD1 (5 bases). Germline V gene data show CDR1 as ENHRY and CDR2 as SYGVKD. Trimming stripped 8 bases from V and 3 bases from J, with 14 bases between. There are 15 residues in the CDR3. CDR3 in DNA: TGTGCCATCCGTAACTTTACAGGTGGGGCCAACGTCCTGACTTTC. It specifies CAIRNFTGGANVLTF.

This clone was counted only a few times. The chain recombines TRBV27 with TRBJ1-2, with D possibly matching TRBD1 (5 bases). V dropped 4 bases and J dropped 4 bases, with 10 bases sitting between them. CDR3 length: 13 residues. Per the germline V gene, CDR1 is MNHEY and CDR2 is SMNVEV (reference sequence). CDR3 nucleotide sequence: TGTGCCAGCAGTTCCCAGGGTAGCTATGGCTACACCTTC. Translation gives CASSSQGSYGYTF.

The J gene is TRBJ2-7, the V gene TRBV10-3, with 11 bases that match TRBD2. Germline assignment: CDR1 ENHRY and CDR2 SYGVKD. This CDR3 contains 14 residues. The J segment lost 2 bases and the V segment lost 5 bases, leaving 2 bases of the junction unmatched. The CDR3 loop is CAISLTSGTYEQYF. The CDR3 nucleotides read TGTGCCATCAGTCTGACTAGCGGGACCTACGAGCAGTACTTC.

The V gene is TRBV29-1, the J gene TRBJ1-5, with a possible D match to TRBD1 (5 bases). The CDR3 runs 13 residues. Germline CDR1 reads SQVTM; CDR2 reads ANQGSEA. Trimming removed 4 bases at V and 3 bases at J, with 10 bases between. The CDR3 DNA reads TGCAGCGTTGGAGTGACAGTCAATCAGCCCCAGCATTTT. Protein sequence: CSVGVTVNQPQHF.

This clone was found a few times. The chain joins TRBV5-4 to TRBJ1-2; the D gene is possibly TRBD1 (5 bases). Per the germline V gene, CDR1 is SGHNT and CDR2 is YYREEE (reference sequence). This CDR3 has 14 residues. The V and J ends lost 2 bases and 3 bases respectively, with 11 bases between them. For the CDR3, the DNA is TGTGCCAGCAGCTTCCAAAGGACACACTATGGCTACACCTTC. Translation gives CASSFQRTHYGYTF.

This clone was seen more than once but under ten times. This chain uses TRBV4-2 with TRBJ2-1; D possibly corresponds to TRBD2 (6 bases). The V gene lost 4 bases and the J gene lost 10 bases, with 8 bases spanning the gap. There are 11 residues in the CDR3. The V gene's germline CDR1 is LGHNA and CDR2 YNFKEQ. The CDR3: CASSRGEEQFF. The CDR3 nucleotides are TGTGCCAGCAGCCGGGGGGAGGAGCAGTTCTTC.

The chain links TRBV6-5 to TRBJ2-7; 7 nucleotides agree with TRBD1. V gave up 6 bases and J gave up 7 bases; unmatched junction bases: 15. There are 15 residues in the CDR3. Looked up from germline, CDR1 is MNHEY and CDR2 is SVGAGI. CDR3 in amino acids: CASRSRTGLGSEQYF. The CDR3 bases are TGTGCCAGCAGGTCTAGGACAGGCCTGGGGAGTGAGCAGTACTTC.